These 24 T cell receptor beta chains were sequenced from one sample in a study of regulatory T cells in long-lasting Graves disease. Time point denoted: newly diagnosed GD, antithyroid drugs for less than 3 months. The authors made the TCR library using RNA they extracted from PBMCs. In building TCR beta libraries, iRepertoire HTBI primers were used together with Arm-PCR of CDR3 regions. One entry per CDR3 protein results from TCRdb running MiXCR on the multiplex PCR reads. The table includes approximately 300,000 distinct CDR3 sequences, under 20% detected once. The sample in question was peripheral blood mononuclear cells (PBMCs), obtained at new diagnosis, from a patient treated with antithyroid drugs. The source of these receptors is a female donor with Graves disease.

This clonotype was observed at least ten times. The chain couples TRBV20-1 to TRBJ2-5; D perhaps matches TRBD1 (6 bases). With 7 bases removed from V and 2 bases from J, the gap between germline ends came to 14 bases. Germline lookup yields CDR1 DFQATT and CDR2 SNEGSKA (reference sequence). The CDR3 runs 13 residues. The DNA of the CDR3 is TGCAGTGGCTCGAGGACAGTACAAGAGACCCAGTACTTC. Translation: CSGSRTVQETQYF.

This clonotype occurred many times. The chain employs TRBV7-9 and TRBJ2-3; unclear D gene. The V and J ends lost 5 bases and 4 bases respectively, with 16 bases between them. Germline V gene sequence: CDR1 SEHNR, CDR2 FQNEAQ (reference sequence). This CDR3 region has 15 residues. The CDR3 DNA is TGTGCCAGCAGCCCGTCGCTCAAGCAGCCAGATACGCAGTATTTT. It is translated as CASSPSLKQPDTQYF. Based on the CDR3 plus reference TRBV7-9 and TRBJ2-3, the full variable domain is DTGVSQNPRHKITKRGQNVTFRCDPISEHNRLYWYRQTLGQGPEFLTYFQNEAQLEKSRLLSDRFSAERPKGSFSTLEIQRTEQGDSAMYLCASSPSLKQPDTQYFGPGTRLTVL.

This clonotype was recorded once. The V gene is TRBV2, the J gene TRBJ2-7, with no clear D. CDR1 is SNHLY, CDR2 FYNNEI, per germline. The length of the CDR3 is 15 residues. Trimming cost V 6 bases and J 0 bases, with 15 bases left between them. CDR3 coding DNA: TGTGCCAGCAGACAACGAGACGAAAGCTCCTACGAGCAGTACTTC. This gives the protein CASRQRDESSYEQYF.

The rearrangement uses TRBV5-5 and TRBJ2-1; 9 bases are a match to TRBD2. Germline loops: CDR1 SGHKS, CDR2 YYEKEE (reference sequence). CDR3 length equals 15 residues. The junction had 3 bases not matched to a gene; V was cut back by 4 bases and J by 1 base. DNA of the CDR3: TGTGCCAGCAGCCATAGCGGGAGTTCCTACAATGAGCAGTTCTTC. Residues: CASSHSGSSYNEQFF.

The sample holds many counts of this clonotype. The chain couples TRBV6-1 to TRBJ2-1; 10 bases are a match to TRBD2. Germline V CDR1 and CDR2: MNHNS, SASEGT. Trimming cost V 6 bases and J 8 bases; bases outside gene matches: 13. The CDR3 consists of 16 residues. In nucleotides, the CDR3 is TGTGCCAGCAGGAGACCTAGAGCGGGAGGGCGAGATGAGCAGTTCTTC. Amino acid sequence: CASRRPRAGGRDEQFF.

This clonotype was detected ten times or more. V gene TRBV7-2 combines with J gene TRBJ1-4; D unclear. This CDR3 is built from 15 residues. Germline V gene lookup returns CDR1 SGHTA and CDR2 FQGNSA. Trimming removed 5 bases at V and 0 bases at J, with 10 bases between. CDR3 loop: CASSLTSATNEKLFF. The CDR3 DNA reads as TGTGCCAGCAGCCTCACCTCTGCAACTAATGAAAAACTGTTTTTT.

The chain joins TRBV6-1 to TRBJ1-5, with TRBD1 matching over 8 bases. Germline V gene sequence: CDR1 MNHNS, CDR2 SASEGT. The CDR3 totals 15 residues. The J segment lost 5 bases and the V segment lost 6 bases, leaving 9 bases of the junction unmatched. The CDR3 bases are TGTGCCAGCAGGAAGGACAGGGTTGGGCATCAGCCCCAGCATTTT. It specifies CASRKDRVGHQPQHF.

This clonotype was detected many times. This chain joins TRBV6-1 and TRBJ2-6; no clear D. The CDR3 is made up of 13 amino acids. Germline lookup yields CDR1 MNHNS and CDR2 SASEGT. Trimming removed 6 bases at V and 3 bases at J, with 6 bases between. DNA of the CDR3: TGTGCCAGCAGGGCGAATGGGGCCAACGTCCTGACTTTC. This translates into CASRANGANVLTF.

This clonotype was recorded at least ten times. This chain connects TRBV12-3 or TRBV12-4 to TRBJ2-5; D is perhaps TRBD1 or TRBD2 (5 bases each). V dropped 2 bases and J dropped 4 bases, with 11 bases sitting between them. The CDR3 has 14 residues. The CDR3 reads CASSLWGRSETQYF. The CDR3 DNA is TGTGCCAGCAGTTTATGGGGACGATCAGAGACCCAGTACTTC.

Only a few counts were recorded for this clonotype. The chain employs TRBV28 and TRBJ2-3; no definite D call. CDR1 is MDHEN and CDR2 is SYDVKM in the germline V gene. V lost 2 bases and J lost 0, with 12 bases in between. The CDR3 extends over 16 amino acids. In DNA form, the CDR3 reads TGTGCCAGCAGTTTAGTTCGCGGTGGGAGCACAGATACGCAGTATTTT. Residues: CASSLVRGGSTDTQYF. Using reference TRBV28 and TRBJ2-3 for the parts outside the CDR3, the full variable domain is DVKVTQSSRYLVKRTGEKVFLECVQDMDHENMFWYRQDPGLGLRLIYFSYDVKMKEKGDIPEGYSVSREKKERFSLILESASTNQTSMYLCASSLVRGGSTDTQYFGPGTRLTVL.

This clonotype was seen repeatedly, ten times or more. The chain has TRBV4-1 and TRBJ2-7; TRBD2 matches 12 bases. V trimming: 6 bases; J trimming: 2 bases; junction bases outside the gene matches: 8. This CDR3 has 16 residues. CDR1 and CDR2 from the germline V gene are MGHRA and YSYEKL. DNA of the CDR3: TGCGCCAGCAGTACTGAGACTAGCGGGAGTACCTACGAGCAGTACTTC. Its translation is CASSTETSGSTYEQYF.

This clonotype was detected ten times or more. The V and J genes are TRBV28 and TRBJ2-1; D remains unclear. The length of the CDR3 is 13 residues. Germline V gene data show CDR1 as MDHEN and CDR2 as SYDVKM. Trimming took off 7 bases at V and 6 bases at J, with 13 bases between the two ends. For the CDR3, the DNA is TGTGCCAGCATTGGGATATTCCGCAATGAGCAGTTCTTC. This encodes CASIGIFRNEQFF.

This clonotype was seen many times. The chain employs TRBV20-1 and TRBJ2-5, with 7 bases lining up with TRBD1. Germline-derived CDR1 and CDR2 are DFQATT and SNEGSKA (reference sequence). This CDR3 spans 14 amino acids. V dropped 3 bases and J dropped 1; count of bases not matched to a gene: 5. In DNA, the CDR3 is TGCAGTGCTAGTTGGGACAGCTTCCAAGAGACCCAGTACTTC. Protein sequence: CSASWDSFQETQYF.

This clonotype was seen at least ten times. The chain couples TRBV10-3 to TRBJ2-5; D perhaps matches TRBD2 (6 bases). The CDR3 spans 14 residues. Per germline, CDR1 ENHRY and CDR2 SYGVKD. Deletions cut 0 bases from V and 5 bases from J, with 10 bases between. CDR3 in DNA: TGTGCCATCAGTGAGTCGTCAGGGAGGGAGACCCAGTACTTC. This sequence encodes CAISESSGRETQYF.

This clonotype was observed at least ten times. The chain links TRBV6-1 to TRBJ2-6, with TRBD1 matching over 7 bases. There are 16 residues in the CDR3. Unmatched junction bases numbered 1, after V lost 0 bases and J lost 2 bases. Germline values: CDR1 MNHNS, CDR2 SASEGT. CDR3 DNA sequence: TGTGCCAGCAGTGAAGCGACAGGGACTGGGGCCAACGTCCTGACTTTC. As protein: CASSEATGTGANVLTF.

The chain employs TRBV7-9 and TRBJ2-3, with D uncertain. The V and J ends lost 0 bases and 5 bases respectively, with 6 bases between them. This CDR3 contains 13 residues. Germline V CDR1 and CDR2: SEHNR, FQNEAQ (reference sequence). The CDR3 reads CASSLALGDTQYF. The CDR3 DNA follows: TGTGCCAGCAGCTTAGCTTTGGGAGATACGCAGTATTTT.

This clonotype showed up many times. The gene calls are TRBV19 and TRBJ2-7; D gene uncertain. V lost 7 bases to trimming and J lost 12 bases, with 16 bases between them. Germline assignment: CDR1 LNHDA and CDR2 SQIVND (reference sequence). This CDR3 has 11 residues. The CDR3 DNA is TGTGCCAGTACCTCCGACGGTTTAATGTACTTC. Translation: CASTSDGLMYF.

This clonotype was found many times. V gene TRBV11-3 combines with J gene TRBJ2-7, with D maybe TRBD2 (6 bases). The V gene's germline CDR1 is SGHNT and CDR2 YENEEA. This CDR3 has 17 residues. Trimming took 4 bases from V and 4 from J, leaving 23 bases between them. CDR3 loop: CASSSSFSGITMYEQYF. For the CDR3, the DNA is TGTGCCAGCAGCTCGAGCTTTAGCGGCATCACTATGTACGAGCAGTACTTC.

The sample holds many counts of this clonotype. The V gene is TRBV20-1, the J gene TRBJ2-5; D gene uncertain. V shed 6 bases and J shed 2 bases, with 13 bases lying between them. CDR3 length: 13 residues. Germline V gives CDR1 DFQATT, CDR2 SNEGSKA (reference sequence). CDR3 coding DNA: TGCAGTGCCGGACCGACTGATCAAGAGACCCAGTACTTC. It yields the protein CSAGPTDQETQYF.

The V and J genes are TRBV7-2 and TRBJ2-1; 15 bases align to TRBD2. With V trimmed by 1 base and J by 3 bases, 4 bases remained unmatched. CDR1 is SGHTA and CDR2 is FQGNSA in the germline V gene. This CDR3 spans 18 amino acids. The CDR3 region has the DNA TGTGCCAGCAGCTTAGAAGGGACTAGCGGGAGGTTCTACAATGAGCAGTTCTTC. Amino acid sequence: CASSLEGTSGRFYNEQFF.

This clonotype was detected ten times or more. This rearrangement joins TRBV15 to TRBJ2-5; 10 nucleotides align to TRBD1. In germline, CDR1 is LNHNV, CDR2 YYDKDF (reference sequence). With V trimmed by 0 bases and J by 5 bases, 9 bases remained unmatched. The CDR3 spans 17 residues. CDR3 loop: CATSRDWGTGAQETQYF. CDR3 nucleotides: TGTGCCACCAGCAGAGATTGGGGGACAGGGGCACAGGAGACCCAGTACTTC. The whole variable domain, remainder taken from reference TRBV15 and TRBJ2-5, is DAMVIQNPRYQVTQFGKPVTLSCSQTLNHNVMYWYQQKSSQAPKLLFHYYDKDFNNEADTPDNFQSRRPNTSFCFLDIRSPGLGDTAMYLCATSRDWGTGAQETQYFGPGTRLLVL.

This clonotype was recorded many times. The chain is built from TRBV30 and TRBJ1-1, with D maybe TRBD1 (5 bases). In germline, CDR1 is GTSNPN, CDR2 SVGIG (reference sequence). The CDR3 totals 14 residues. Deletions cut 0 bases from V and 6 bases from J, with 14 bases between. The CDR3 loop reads CAWSVLAGKSEAFF. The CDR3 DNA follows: TGTGCCTGGAGTGTACTGGCAGGGAAATCTGAAGCTTTCTTT.

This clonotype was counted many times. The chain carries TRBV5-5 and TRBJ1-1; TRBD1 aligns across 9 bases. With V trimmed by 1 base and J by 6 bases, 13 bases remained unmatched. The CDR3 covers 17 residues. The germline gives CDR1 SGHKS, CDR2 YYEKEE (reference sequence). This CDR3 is CASSLRTGAGRQPEAFF. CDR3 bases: TGTGCCAGCAGCTTGAGGACAGGGGCGGGCCGGCAGCCTGAAGCTTTCTTT. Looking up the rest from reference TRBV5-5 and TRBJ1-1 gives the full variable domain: DAGVTQSPTHLIKTRGQQVTLRCSPISGHKSVSWYQQVLGQGPQFIFQYYEKEERGRGNFPDRFSARQFPNYSSELNVNALLLGDSALYLCASSLRTGAGRQPEAFFGQGTRLTVV.

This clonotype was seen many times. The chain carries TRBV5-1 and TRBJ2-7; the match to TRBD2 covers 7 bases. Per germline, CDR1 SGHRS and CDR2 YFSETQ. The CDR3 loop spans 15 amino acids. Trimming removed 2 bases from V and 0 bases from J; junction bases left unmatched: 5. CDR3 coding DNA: TGCGCCAGCAGCTTAATAGCGGGTAGCTCCTACGAGCAGTACTTC. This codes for CASSLIAGSSYEQYF.